Listed below are T cell receptor beta chains from one sample, sequenced in a study of blood T cell repertoires in COVID-19. Sequencing was performed with immunoSEQ multiplex PCR; in TCRdb, only in-frame clones are kept and a portion is missing. The sample shows roughly 390,000 clones, 85% of them seen only once. Sequencing used peripheral blood. All receptors come from a woman between 18 and 30 years old with acute or convalescent COVID-19. Both conserved end residues are part of each CDR3. D genes are given only for firm matches. Size tells how often a clone was seen (once, few, many) or the class of an expanded clone, and some rows leave it out.

NA	NA	TRBJ2-1	TRBV24-1	TGTGCCACCGAGGACACCTACAATGAGCAGTTCTTC	CATEDTYNEQFF
few	TRBD1	TRBJ1-4	TRBV19	TGTGCCAGTGCGACAGGGAGGAGGTTTTTT	CASATGRRFF
NA	NA	TRBJ2-7	TRBV5-4	TGTGCCAGCAGCCTCCTAAGAGCGGAGCTAAACGAGCAGTACTTC	CASSLLRAELNEQYF
once	TRBD2	TRBJ2-7	TRBV15	TGTGCCACCAGCAGAGATCGAGGGAGGGCCTACGAGCAGTACTTC	CATSRDRGRAYEQYF
NA	TRBD2	TRBJ2-5	TRBV7-2	TGTGCCAGCAGCTTAAGAGCGGGAGGGGGCGAGACCCAGTACTTC	CASSLRAGGGETQYF
NA	TRBD1	TRBJ1-3	TRBV19	TGTGCCAGTAGATCCTCTTGGACAGGCCTAGGAAACACCATATATTTT	CASRSSWTGLGNTIYF
NA	NA	TRBJ1-3	TRBV6-5	TGTGCCAGCAGTTACGAGACCGGGTCGAGTCACACCATATATTTT	CASSYETGSSHTIYF
NA	NA	TRBJ1-2	TRBV5-6	TGTGCCAGCAGCTTGGGAGGCGTTGGCTATGGCTACACCTTC	CASSLGGVGYGYTF
NA	NA	TRBJ2-3	TRBV25-1	TGTGCCAGCAGTGATTTCCGGGGAGCAGATACGCAGTATTTT	CASSDFRGADTQYF
NA	TRBD1	TRBJ1-2	TRBV28	TGTGCCAGCAGTTTTGGGGACAGGGCTTGGGATGGCTACACCTTC	CASSFGDRAWDGYTF
NA	TRBD1	TRBJ2-7	TRBV7-3	TGTGCCAGCAGCCCCGGTGGTGGACAGGGGAACTACGAGCAGTACTTC	CASSPGGGQGNYEQYF
NA	TRBD2	TRBJ2-1	TRBV5-4	TGTGCCAGCAGCGCCCGACTAGCGGGGGACTACAATGAGCAGTTCTTC	CASSARLAGDYNEQFF
many	TRBD1	TRBJ1-5	TRBV11-2	TGTGCCAGCAGCTTAGGGGACAGGGGCAATCAGCCCCAGCATTTT	CASSLGDRGNQPQHF
few	TRBD1	TRBJ2-7	TRBV7-9	TGTGCCAGCAGGGAGGGACAGGGGTCTGCGCAGTACTTC	CASREGQGSAQYF
NA	NA	TRBJ2-5	TRBV12-3/TRBV12-4	TGTGCCAGCAGTCCCACGGGGCAAGAGACCCAGTACTTC	CASSPTGQETQYF
NA	TRBD2	TRBJ2-7	TRBV4-1	TGCGCCAGCAGCCAGACACCCATGCTAGCGGAAAATAACTACGAGCAGTACTTC	CASSQTPMLAENNYEQYF
NA	TRBD1	TRBJ1-2	TRBV19	TGTGCCAGTAGTTTCGGACAGGGGTACTATGGCTACACCTTC	CASSFGQGYYGYTF
NA	NA	TRBJ2-5	TRBV12-3/TRBV12-4	TGTGCCAGCAGCTCAACAGGGCTAGAGACCCAGTACTTC	CASSSTGLETQYF
NA	TRBD1	TRBJ1-5	TRBV9	TGTGCCAGCAGCGGGCAGGGGGCAAGTCAGCCCCAGCATTTT	CASSGQGASQPQHF
NA	NA	TRBJ1-1	TRBV12-3/TRBV12-4	TGTGCCAGCAGTTCGTTCGGCACTGAAGCTTTCTTT	CASSSFGTEAFF
NA	TRBD2	TRBJ2-3	TRBV9	TGTGCCAGCACGCCTCAAGGGGGATTCGGGGGACTAGATAGCACAGATACGCAGTATTTT	CASTPQGGFGGLDSTDTQYF
NA	NA	TRBJ1-2	TRBV30	TGTGCCTGGAGTCCACGAGAGTATGGCTACACCTTC	CAWSPREYGYTF
NA	NA	TRBJ1-5	TRBV20-1	TGCAGTGCTAGTACGACAGGTAGAAATCAGCCCCAGCATTTT	CSASTTGRNQPQHF
NA	TRBD1	TRBJ2-7	TRBV30	TGTGCCTGGAGTGTGACAGGGAGCTCCTACGAGCAGTACTTC	CAWSVTGSSYEQYF
NA	TRBD1	TRBJ1-4	TRBV10-3	TGTGCCACGACAGGGGACACAACTAATGAAAAACTGTTTTTT	CATTGDTTNEKLFF
NA	NA	TRBJ2-1	TRBV30	TGTGCCTGGAGTGTCCGGCAGGGGATACTCAATGAGCAGTTCTTC	CAWSVRQGILNEQFF
NA	TRBD1	TRBJ1-1	TRBV4-2	TGTGCCAGCAGCCAAACGAGGGGACAGGGGGGCACTGAAGCTTTCTTT	CASSQTRGQGGTEAFF
few	TRBD1	TRBJ2-2	TRBV5-1	TGCGCCAGCAGGCCCGGACAGGGATCGGCCGGGGAGCTGTTTTTT	CASRPGQGSAGELFF
NA	TRBD1	TRBJ1-1	TRBV6-6	TGTGCCAGCAGTTACTCCCGGACAGGGACTGAAGCTTTCTTT	CASSYSRTGTEAFF
NA	TRBD1	TRBJ2-7	TRBV13	TGTGCCAGCAGTTACCGGGACAGGACGAACTACGAGCAGTACTTC	CASSYRDRTNYEQYF
NA	NA	TRBJ1-1	TRBV11-2	TGTGCCAGCAGCGGGCCCGGGACATCCCCCAAGTGGACTGAAGCTTTCTTT	CASSGPGTSPKWTEAFF
NA	NA	TRBJ2-7	TRBV9	TGTGCCAGCAGCTCCCCAGGGAACTACGAGCAGTACTTC	CASSSPGNYEQYF